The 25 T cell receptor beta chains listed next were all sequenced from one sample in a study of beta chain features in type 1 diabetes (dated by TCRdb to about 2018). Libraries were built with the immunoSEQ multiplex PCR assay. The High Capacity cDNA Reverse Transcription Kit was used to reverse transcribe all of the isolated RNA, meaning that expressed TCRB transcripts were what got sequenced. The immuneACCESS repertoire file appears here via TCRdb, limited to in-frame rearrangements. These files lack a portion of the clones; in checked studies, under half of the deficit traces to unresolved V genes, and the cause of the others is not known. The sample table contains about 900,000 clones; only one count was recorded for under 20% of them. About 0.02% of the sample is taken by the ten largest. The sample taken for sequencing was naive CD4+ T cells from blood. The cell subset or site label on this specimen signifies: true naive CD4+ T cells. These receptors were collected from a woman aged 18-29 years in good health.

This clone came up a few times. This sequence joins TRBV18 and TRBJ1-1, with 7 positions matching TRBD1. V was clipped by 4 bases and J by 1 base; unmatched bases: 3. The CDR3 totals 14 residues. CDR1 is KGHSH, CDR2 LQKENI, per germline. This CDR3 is CASSLQGRNTEAFF. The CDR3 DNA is TGTGCCAGCTCACTACAGGGGAGGAACACTGAAGCTTTCTTT.

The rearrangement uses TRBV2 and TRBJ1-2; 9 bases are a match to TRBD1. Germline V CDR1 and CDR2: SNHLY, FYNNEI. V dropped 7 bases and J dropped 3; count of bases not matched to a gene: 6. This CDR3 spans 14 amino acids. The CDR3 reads CASTSGTGYYGYTF. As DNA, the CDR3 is TGTGCCAGCACCTCCGGGACAGGGTACTATGGCTACACCTTC.

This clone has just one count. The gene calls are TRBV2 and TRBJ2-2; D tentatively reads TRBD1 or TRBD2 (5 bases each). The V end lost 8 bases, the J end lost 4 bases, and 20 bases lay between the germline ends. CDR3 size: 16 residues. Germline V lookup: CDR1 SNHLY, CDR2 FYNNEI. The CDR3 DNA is TGTGCCAGCCTCCGGGACCACAATGGGGGCACCGGGGAGCTGTTTTTT. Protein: CASLRDHNGGTGELFF. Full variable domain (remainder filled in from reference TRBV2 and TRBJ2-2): EPEVTQTPSHQVTQMGQEVILRCVPISNHLYFYWYRQILGQKVEFLVSFYNNEISEKSEIFDDQFSVERPDGSNFTLKIRSTKLEDSAMYFCASLRDHNGGTGELFFGEGSRLTVL.

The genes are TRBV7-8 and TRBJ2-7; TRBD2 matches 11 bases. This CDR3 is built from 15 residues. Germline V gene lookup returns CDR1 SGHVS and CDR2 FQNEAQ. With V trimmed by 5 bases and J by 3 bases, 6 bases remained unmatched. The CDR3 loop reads CASSPRGTSGYEQYF. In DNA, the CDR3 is TGTGCCAGCAGCCCCCGCGGGACTAGCGGCTACGAGCAGTACTTC.

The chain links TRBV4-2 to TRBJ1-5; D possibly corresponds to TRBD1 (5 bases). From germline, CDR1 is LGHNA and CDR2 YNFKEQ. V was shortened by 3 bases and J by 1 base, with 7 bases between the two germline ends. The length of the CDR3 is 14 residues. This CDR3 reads CASSQWDSNQPQHF. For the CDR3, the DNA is TGTGCCAGCAGCCAGTGGGACAGCAATCAGCCCCAGCATTTT.

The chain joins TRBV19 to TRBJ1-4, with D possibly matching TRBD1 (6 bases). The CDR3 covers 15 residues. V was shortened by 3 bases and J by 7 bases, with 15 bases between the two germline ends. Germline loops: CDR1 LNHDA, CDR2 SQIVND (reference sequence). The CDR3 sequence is CASSILGTTSEKLFF. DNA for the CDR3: TGTGCCAGTAGTATTCTCGGGACAACTTCTGAAAAACTGTTTTTT.

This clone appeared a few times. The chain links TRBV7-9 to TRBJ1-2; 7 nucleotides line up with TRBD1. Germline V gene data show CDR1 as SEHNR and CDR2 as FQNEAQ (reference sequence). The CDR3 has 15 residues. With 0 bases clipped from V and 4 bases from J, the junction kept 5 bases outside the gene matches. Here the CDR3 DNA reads TGTGCCAGCAGCTTAGCGGGGACAGCTAGCTATGGCTACACCTTC. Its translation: CASSLAGTASYGYTF.

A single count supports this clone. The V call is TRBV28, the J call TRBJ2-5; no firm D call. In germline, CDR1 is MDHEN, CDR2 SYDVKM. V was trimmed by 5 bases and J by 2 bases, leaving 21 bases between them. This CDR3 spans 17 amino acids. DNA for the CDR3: TGTGCCAGCAGTCTTCTCCGTCACCTTAAGCATCAAGAGACCCAGTACTTC. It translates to CASSLLRHLKHQETQYF.

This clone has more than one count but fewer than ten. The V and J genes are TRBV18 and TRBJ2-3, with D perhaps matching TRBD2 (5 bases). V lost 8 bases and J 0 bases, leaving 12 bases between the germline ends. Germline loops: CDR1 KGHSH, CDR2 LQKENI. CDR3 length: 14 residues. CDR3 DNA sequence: TGTGCCAGCGCACGGACGGGGAGCACAGATACGCAGTATTTT. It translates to CASARTGSTDTQYF.

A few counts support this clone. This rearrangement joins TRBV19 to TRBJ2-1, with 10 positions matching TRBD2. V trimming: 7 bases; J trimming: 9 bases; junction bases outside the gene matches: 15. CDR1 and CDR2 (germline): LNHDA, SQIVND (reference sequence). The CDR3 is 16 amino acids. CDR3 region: CASNPPGLAGVSEQFF. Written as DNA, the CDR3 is TGTGCCAGTAACCCCCCCGGGCTAGCGGGAGTGAGTGAGCAGTTCTTC.

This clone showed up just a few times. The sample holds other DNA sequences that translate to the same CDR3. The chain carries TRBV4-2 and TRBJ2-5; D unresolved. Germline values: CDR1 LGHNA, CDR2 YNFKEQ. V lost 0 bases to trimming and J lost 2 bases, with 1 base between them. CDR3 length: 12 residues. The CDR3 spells CASSQDQETQYF. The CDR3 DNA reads TGTGCCAGCAGCCAAGATCAAGAGACCCAGTACTTC.

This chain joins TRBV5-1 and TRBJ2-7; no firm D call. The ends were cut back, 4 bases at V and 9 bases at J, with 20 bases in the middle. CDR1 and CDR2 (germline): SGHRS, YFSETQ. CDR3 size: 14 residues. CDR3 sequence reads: CASSLSTEPTRQYF. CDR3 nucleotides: TGCGCCAGCAGCCTTAGCACCGAACCTACGAGGCAGTACTTC.

CDR3 in DNA: TGTGCCAGCAGCGTAGGCGGGCAGGGGATAGGCTACACCTTC. Its protein product is CASSVGGQGIGYTF. The chain is built from TRBV9 and TRBJ1-2, with D perhaps matching TRBD1 (6 bases). Between the trimmed V and J ends, which lost 0 bases and 8 bases, there was a span of 14 bases. CDR3 size: 14 residues. CDR1 is SGDLS and CDR2 is YYNGEE in the germline V gene.

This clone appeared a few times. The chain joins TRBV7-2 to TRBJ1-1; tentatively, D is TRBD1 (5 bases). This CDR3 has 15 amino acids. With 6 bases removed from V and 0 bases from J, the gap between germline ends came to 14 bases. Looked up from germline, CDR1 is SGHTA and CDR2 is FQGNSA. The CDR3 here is CASSATGTVNTEAFF. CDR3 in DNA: TGTGCCAGCAGTGCTACCGGGACGGTGAACACTGAAGCTTTCTTT.

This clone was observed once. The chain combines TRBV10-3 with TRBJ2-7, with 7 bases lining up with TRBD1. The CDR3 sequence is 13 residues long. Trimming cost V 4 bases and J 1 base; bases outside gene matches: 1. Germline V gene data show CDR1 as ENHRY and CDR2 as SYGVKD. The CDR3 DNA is TGTGCCATCAGTGGGGACAGATCCTACGAGCAGTACTTC. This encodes CAISGDRSYEQYF.

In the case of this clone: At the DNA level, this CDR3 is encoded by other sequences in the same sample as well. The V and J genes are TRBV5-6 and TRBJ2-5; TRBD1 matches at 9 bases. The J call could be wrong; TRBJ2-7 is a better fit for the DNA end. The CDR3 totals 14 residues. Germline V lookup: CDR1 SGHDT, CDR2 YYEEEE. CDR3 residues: CASRKTGGFYEQYF. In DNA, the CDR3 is TGTGCCAGCAGAAAGACAGGGGGTTTCTACGAGCAGTACTTC.

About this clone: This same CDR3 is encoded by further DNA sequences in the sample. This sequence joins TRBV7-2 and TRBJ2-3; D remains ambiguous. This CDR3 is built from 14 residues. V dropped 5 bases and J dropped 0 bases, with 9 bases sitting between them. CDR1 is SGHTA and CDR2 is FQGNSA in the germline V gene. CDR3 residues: CASSPDRSTDTQYF. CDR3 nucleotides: TGTGCCAGCAGCCCTGATAGGAGCACAGATACGCAGTATTTT.

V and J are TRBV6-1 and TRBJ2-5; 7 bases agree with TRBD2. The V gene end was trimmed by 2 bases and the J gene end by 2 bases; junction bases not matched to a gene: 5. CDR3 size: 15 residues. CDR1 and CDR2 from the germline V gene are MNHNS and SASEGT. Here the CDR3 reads CASSERGREQETQYF. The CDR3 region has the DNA TGTGCCAGCAGTGAACGGGGGAGGGAGCAAGAGACCCAGTACTTC.

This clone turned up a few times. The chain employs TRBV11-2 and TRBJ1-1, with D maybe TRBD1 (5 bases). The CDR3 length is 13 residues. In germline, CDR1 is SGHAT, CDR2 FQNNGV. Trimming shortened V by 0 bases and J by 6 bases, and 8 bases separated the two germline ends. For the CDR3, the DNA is TGTGCCAGCAGCTTAGATCTGGGGGCTGAAGCTTTCTTT. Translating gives CASSLDLGAEAFF.

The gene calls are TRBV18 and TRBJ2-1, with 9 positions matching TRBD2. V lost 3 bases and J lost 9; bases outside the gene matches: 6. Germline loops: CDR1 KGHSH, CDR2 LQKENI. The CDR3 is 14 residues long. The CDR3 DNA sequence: TGTGCCAGCTCACCTAGCGGGAGCTCGAGTGAGCAGTTCTTC. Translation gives CASSPSGSSSEQFF.

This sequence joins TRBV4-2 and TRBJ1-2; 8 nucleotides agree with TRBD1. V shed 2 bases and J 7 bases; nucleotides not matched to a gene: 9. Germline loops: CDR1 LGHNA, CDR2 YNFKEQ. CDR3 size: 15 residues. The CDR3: CASSQNPGGRTGYTF. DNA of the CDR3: TGTGCCAGCAGCCAAAACCCAGGGGGCAGGACTGGCTACACCTTC.

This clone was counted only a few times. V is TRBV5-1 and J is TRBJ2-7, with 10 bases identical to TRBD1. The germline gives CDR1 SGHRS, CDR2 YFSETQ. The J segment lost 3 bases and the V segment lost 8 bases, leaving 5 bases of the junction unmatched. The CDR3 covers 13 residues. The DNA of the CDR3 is TGCGCCAGTGGGACAGGGGATAACTACGAGCAGTACTTC. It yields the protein CASGTGDNYEQYF.

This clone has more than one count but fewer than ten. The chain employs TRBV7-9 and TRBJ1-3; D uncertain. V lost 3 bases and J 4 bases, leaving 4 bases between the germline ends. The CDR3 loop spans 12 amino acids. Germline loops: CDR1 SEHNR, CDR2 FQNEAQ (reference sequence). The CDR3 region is CASSFEGNTIYF. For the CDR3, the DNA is TGTGCCAGCAGCTTCGAGGGAAACACCATATATTTT.

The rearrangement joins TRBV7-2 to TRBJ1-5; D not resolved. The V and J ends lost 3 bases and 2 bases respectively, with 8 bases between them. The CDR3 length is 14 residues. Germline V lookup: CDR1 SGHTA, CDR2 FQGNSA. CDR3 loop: CASSFRLGNQPQHF. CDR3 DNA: TGTGCCAGCAGCTTTCGACTGGGCAATCAGCCCCAGCATTTT.

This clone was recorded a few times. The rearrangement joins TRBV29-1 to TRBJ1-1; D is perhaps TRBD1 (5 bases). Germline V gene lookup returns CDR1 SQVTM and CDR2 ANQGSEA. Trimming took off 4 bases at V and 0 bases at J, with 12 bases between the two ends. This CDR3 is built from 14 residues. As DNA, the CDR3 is TGCAGCGTTGGGGACGGAGACATGAACACTGAAGCTTTCTTT. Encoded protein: CSVGDGDMNTEAFF.